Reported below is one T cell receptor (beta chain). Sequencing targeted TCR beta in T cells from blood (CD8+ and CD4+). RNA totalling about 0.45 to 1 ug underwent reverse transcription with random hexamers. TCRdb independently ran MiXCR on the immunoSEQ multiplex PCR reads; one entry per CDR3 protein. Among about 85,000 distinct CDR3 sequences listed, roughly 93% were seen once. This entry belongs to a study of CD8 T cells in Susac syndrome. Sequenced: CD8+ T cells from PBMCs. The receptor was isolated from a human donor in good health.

The CDR3 bases are TGCGCCAGCAGCACGGGACAAGGATCGGGGGAGACCCAGTACTTC. Its protein product is CASSTGQGSGETQYF. The chain recombines TRBV5-1 with TRBJ2-5, with a possible D match to TRBD1 (6 bases). This CDR3 contains 15 residues. V shed 4 bases and J shed 5 bases, with 18 bases lying between them. Germline-derived CDR1 and CDR2 are SGHRS and YFSETQ.